The 2 T cell receptor beta chains presented below share a single source sample, sequenced in a study of cytomegalovirus exposure and HLA in healthy donors (TCRdb year 2017). Library preparation employed the immunoSEQ multiplex PCR assay. A mixture of 60 forward primers for TCR Vbeta segments and 13 reverse primers for TCR Jbeta segments was used in the multiplex PCR. TCRdb provides this immuneACCESS table in a form limited to in-frame rearrangements. Some clones are lacking; in checked studies, under half of them reflect an unresolved V gene, and why the rest are absent is not known. This sample's clone table shows just over 80,000 clones. About 1% of the sample comes from the top ten. The sample comprised PBMCs. The receptors here all came from a woman aged 25 to 39 in good health and CMV-seronegative.

This sequence joins TRBV6-1 and TRBJ2-7, with 9 bases identical to TRBD1. Unmatched junction bases numbered 13, after V lost 2 bases and J lost 5 bases. The CDR3 has 17 residues. The V gene's germline CDR1 is MNHNS and CDR2 SASEGT. Here the CDR3 DNA reads TGTGCCAGCAGTGAATTTAGTACGGGACAGGGTTTCGACGAGCAGTACTTC. This codes for CASSEFSTGQGFDEQYF.

The chain joins TRBV7-9 to TRBJ2-3, with 13 bases aligning to TRBD2. Germline V CDR1 and CDR2: SEHNR, FQNEAQ (reference sequence). CDR3 size: 16 residues. V was clipped by 4 bases and J by 9 bases; unmatched bases: 10. CDR3 sequence: CASSSPTSGRRWTQYF. The CDR3 DNA reads as TGTGCCAGCAGCTCACCGACTAGCGGGAGGAGGTGGACGCAGTATTTT.